The rows below give T cell receptor beta chains drawn from one sample of a study of monozygotic twins with inflammatory bowel disease. TCRdb reprocessed the 5' RACE reads, with one entry per CDR3 protein and no DNA. The listing contains 300,000 to 350,000 distinct CDR3 sequences. Sequenced: blood. These receptor sequences come from a human donor with ulcerative colitis or Crohn's disease, or a healthy co-twin of an affected twin (not recorded which). Each CDR3 is given with its conserved first and last residue.

V,J,CDR3
TRBV6-1,TRBJ2-2,CASRETAKLGLFF
TRBV11-2,TRBJ2-1,CASSLIRRSYNEQFF
TRBV20-1,TRBJ2-3,CSAPSGVGGSSTDTQYF
TRBV7-2,TRBJ2-3,CASSLVAGGPSDTQYF
TRBV6-5,TRBJ1-2,CASSSGDAGYTF
TRBV27,TRBJ2-6,CASSFAGSGANVLTF
TRBV12-3/TRBV12-4,TRBJ1-5,CASSFDRQPQHF
TRBV5-1,TRBJ2-6,CASLDGYSGANVLTF
TRBV6-1,TRBJ2-2,CASRGAGGGELFF
TRBV5-5,TRBJ1-3,CASSLKDSGNTIYF
TRBV19,TRBJ1-5,CASSMRQGLINQPQHF
TRBV10-3,TRBJ2-7,CAIRGGNGTGIYEQYF
TRBV7-8,TRBJ2-6,CASSSLGRGIRSGVNVLTF
TRBV6-2/TRBV6-3,TRBJ1-5,CASSYETGDSKSNQPQHF
TRBV29-1,TRBJ2-7,CSVRETYYEQYF
TRBV27,TRBJ1-5,CASSLRGQPYQPQHF
TRBV27,TRBJ2-7,CASSLPNSYEQYF
TRBV3-1,TRBJ2-1,CASRLNNEQFF
TRBV20-1,TRBJ2-1,CSASGLDAYNEQFF
TRBV5-1,TRBJ2-1,CASSLAGSSYNEQFF
TRBV28,TRBJ2-1,CASSPLAGGGDNEQFF
TRBV6-4,TRBJ2-3,CASKTREEADTQYF
TRBV6-5,TRBJ2-1,CASSYRGHPYNEQFF
TRBV20-1,TRBJ1-1,CSARKGRNTEAFF
TRBV7-9,TRBJ2-7,CASSLRTHEQYF
TRBV9,TRBJ2-1,CASSVSGQRYNEQFF
TRBV28,TRBJ1-5,CASSLTGLSNQPQHF
TRBV11-2,TRBJ2-1,CASSVGTISYNEQFF
TRBV5-1,TRBJ2-1,CASSLDPAGTEQFF
TRBV7-6,TRBJ2-2,CASSLVTGQGAQELFF
TRBV25-1,TRBJ1-5,CASSGPYSNQPQHF
TRBV5-5,TRBJ1-1,CASSLGGNQIIEAFF
TRBV20-1,TRBJ2-7,CSAKGDYEQYF
TRBV5-1,TRBJ2-5,CASSADPLAGGQETQYF
TRBV6-5,TRBJ1-1,CASSYGPNRAAEAFF
TRBV5-1,TRBJ2-5,CASSHIVTDRETQYF
TRBV7-7,TRBJ2-1,CASSSILGLPNYNEQFF
TRBV14,TRBJ1-4,CASSQTGARQYEKLFF
TRBV7-8,TRBJ2-6,CASAQSSGANVLTF
TRBV6-5,TRBJ1-5,CASSYPPGQGSYSNQPQHF
TRBV12-3/TRBV12-4,TRBJ2-1,CASSQQGTHYNEQFF
TRBV20-1,TRBJ2-5,CSPTNSRDRAETQYF
TRBV4-1,TRBJ1-1,CASSQEVGGGTEAFF
TRBV7-9,TRBJ2-7,CASSGDTGDRLYEQYF
TRBV7-2,TRBJ2-1,CASGRTSGGNEQFF
TRBV18,TRBJ2-7,CASSPSLGGQGGTYYEQYF
TRBV24-1,TRBJ2-3,CATSDYGTISDTQYF
TRBV7-2,TRBJ2-5,CASSRGSQETQYF